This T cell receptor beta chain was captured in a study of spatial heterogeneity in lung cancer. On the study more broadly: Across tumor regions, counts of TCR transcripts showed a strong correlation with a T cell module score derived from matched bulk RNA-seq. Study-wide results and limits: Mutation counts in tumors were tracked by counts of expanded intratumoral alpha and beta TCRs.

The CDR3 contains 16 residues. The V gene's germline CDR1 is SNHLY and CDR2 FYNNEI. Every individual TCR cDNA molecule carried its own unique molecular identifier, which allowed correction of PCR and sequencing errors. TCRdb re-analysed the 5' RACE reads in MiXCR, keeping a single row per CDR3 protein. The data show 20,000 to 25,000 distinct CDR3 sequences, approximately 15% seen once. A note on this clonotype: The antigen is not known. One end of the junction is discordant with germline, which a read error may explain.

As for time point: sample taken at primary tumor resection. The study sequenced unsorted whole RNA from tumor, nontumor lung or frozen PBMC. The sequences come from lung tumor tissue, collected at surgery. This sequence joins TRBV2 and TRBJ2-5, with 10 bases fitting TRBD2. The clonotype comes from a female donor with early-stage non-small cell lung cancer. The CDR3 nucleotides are TGTGACAGCAGTGGGGCTAGCGGGGGCCTCCAAGAGACCCAGTACTTC. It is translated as CDSSGASGGLQETQYF.